The present T cell receptor (beta chain) was sequenced within a study of control samples from healthy donors and cancer patients (TCRdb year 2020). The CDR3 runs 13 residues from the cysteine to the phenylalanine. Here the CDR3 DNA is all that survives: 39 bases in frame from base 1. Trimming removed 9 bases from V and 2 bases from J; the gene matches leave 6 bases unexplained. In the germline V gene, CDR1 corresponds to SNHLY and CDR2 to FYNNEI. Receptor amplification or capture employed the immunoSEQ multiplex PCR assay. The table was pulled from immuneACCESS by TCRdb, which kept in-frame rearrangements only. Such tables lose some clones; where checked, under half of the loss comes from unresolved V genes, and the rest has no known cause. The table for this sample lists about 130,000 clones; about 88% of them were counted only once. The ten largest account for approximately 3.2% of the sample. Concerning this clone itself: The specificity of this receptor is unknown. Base-call qualities are not available, and no considerably larger clone is one nucleotide away.

Sequenced input: blood. This TCR derives from a man aged 50-60 years in good health. Recombination linked TRBV2 to TRBJ2-7; 8 bases in between match TRBD1. For the CDR3, the sequence is CASRLGQAYEQYF. DNA sequence: TGTGCCAGTCGGTTGGGACAGGCCTACGAGCAGTACTTC.